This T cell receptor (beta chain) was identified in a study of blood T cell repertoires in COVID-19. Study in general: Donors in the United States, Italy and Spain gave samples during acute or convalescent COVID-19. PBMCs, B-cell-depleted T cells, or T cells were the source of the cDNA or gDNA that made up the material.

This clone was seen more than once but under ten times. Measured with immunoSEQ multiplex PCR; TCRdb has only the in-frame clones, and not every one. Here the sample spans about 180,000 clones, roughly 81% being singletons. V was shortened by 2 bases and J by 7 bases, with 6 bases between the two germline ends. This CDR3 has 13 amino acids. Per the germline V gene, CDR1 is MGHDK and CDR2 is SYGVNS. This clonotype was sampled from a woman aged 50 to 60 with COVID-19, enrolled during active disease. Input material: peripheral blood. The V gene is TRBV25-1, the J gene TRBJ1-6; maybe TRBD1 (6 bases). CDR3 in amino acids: CASSEQGNSPLHF. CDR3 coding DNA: TGTGCCAGCAGTGAACAGGGGAATTCACCCCTCCACTTT. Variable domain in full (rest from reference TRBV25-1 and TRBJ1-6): EADIYQTPRYLVIGTGKKITLECSQTMGHDKMYWYQQDPGMELHLIHYSYGVNSTEKGDLSSESTVSRIRTEHFPLTLESARPSHTSQYLCASSEQGNSPLHFGNGTRLTVT.